These 9 T cell receptor beta chains originate from one sample sequenced in a study of blood T cells in healthy people across ages. Alongside a J-beta primer mix, a sample-barcoded 5' primer served in a second PCR lasting roughly 7 to 11 cycles. Using its own MiXCR run on the 5' RACE reads, TCRdb lists one record per CDR3 protein. The table records about a million distinct CDR3 sequences, roughly 51% of them present only once. The sequenced material came from blood. Every receptor here comes from a woman in her fifties or sixties in good health.

The table lists this clonotype with a few counts. The chain employs TRBV25-1 and TRBJ1-1; possibly TRBD1 for D (5 bases). Germline CDR1 and CDR2: MGHDK and SYGVNS. V lost 1 base and J lost 6, with 15 bases in between. The CDR3 spans 15 residues. The CDR3 sequence is CASSELRVPGSEAFF. As DNA, the CDR3 is TGTGCCAGCAGTGAATTAAGGGTCCCAGGGTCTGAAGCTTTCTTT.

This sequence joins TRBV7-2 and TRBJ2-3; D unresolved. The germline V and J ends were trimmed by 7 bases and 0 bases, with 20 bases remaining between them. The length of the CDR3 is 17 residues. In germline, CDR1 is SGHTA, CDR2 FQGNSA. CDR3 sequence: CASTRPLVPTSTDTQYF. As DNA, the CDR3 is TGTGCCAGCACACGCCCTTTGGTTCCAACTAGCACAGATACGCAGTATTTT.

This chain joins TRBV7-2 and TRBJ2-3; tentatively, D is TRBD2 (7 bases). Germline assignment: CDR1 SGHTA and CDR2 FQGNSA. The length of the CDR3 is 15 residues. Trimming removed 5 bases from V and 2 bases from J, with 14 bases in between. CDR3 in amino acids: CASSGQRGSTDTQYF. Written as DNA, the CDR3 is TGTGCCAGCAGCGGACAGCGGGGATCCACAGATACGCAGTATTTT.

The V and J genes are TRBV24-1 and TRBJ1-2, with unresolved D. Germline CDR1 reads KGHDR; CDR2 reads SFDVKD. V shed 3 bases and J shed 4 bases, with 5 bases lying between them. This CDR3 spans 12 amino acids. CDR3 loop: CATSDTRYGYTF. The DNA for the CDR3 is TGTGCCACCAGTGATACCCGCTATGGCTACACCTTC.

The chain is built from TRBV28 and TRBJ2-1; D remains unclear. The length of the CDR3 is 15 residues. The V end was cut by 6 bases, the J end by 7 bases, with 19 bases between. In germline, CDR1 is MDHEN, CDR2 SYDVKM. The DNA of the CDR3 is TGTGCCAGCAGGGATATGACTGTCAGTACGAATGAGCAGTTCTTC. Translated, it gives CASRDMTVSTNEQFF.

V gene TRBV2 combines with J gene TRBJ2-3; 12 bases match TRBD2. Germline-derived CDR1 and CDR2 are SNHLY and FYNNEI. The CDR3 runs 16 residues. V lost 6 bases to trimming and J lost 1 base; unmatched junction nucleotides: 5. The CDR3 protein is CASRPRLAGGTDTQYF. CDR3 sequence (DNA): TGTGCCAGCAGGCCTAGACTAGCGGGAGGCACAGATACGCAGTATTTT.

J is TRBJ2-1 and V is TRBV9, with TRBD1 matching over 9 bases. With V trimmed by 6 bases and J by 6 bases, 10 bases remained unmatched. CDR1 SGDLS and CDR2 YYNGEE come from the germline V gene. This CDR3 comprises 15 residues. Here the CDR3 reads CASTTGTGTANEQFF. The CDR3, as DNA: TGTGCCAGCACCACCGGGACAGGGACCGCCAATGAGCAGTTCTTC.

This chain joins TRBV20-1 and TRBJ1-2; D possibly corresponds to TRBD1 (5 bases). The CDR3 consists of 13 residues. Germline loops: CDR1 DFQATT, CDR2 SNEGSKA (reference sequence). V was shortened by 5 bases and J by 10 bases, with 20 bases between the two germline ends. Here the CDR3 reads CSAVAGTGSVYTF. DNA of the CDR3: TGCAGTGCTGTCGCCGGGACGGGGAGCGTCTACACCTTC.

This clonotype was recorded a few times. Here the CDR3 reads CASSYSRTSTDTQYF. CDR3 bases: TGTGCCAGCAGTTACTCGAGAACTAGCACAGATACGCAGTATTTT. This chain connects TRBV6-6 to TRBJ2-3; D remains ambiguous. Germline values: CDR1 MNHNY, CDR2 SVGAGI (reference sequence). The CDR3 consists of 15 residues. Trimming removed 0 bases at V and 0 bases at J, with 7 bases between.